This is a list of T cell receptor beta chains from one sample in a study of T cell responses to AZD1222 COVID-19 vaccine. The method was immunoSEQ multiplex PCR; TCRdb's version includes in-frame clones alone and lacks a portion of them. The repertoire holds 90,000 to 120,000 clones, around 95% seen once, with approximately 2.2% in the top ten. Sequenced material: peripheral blood, taken on day 0 of AZD1222 vaccination. The source is an adult in good health. CDR3s include the opening cysteine and the closing phenylalanine or tryptophan. The order of the fields is CDR3 protein, CDR3 DNA, V gene, clone size, D gene, J gene. The D gene is left open where the match is weak. Clone size is shown for a subset of rows, as once, few, many or a class of expanded clone.

CASISGGHQYGYTF	TGTGCCAGCATTTCGGGGGGGCATCAATATGGCTACACCTTC	TRBV6-5	NA	NA	TRBJ1-2
CAIPLPSTDTQYF	TGTGCCATCCCGCTTCCTAGCACAGATACGCAGTATTTT	TRBV6-5	NA	NA	TRBJ2-3
CASSLFREETQYF	TGTGCTAGCAGCTTATTCAGGGAGGAGACCCAGTACTTC	TRBV7-7	NA	NA	TRBJ2-5
CASSLGGDQPQHF	TGTGCCAGCAGCTTGGGGGGGGATCAGCCCCAGCATTTT	TRBV5-4	NA	NA	TRBJ1-5
CASRPGGNPYNEQFF	TGTGCCAGCAGGCCTGGCGGGAACCCCTACAATGAGCAGTTCTTC	TRBV27	NA	NA	TRBJ2-1
CASRPPGGGTEAFF	TGTGCCAGCAGACCCCCCGGGGGAGGAACTGAAGCTTTCTTT	TRBV28	NA	NA	TRBJ1-1
CATSRLGSNQPQHF	TGTGCCACCAGCAGACTAGGGAGCAATCAGCCCCAGCATTTT	TRBV15	NA	NA	TRBJ1-5
CATVRTDRRDLNTEAFF	TGTGCCACCGTTAGGACAGACCGAAGGGATTTGAACACTGAAGCTTTCTTT	TRBV19	NA	NA	TRBJ1-1
CASSLDPGTQYF	TGTGCCAGCAGCTTAGACCCGGGGACCCAGTACTTC	TRBV11-3	NA	NA	TRBJ2-5
CASSFQAGGLDTEAFF	TGTGCCAGCAGTTTTCAGGCAGGGGGTTTAGATACTGAAGCTTTCTTT	TRBV28	NA	TRBD1	TRBJ1-1
CASGTGAYEQYF	TGCGCCAGCGGGACAGGGGCCTACGAGCAGTACTTC	TRBV10-2	NA	TRBD1	TRBJ2-7
CASSYSRDGGEKLFF	TGTGCCAGCAGTTATTCCAGGGACGGCGGAGAAAAACTGTTTTTT	TRBV6-5	NA	NA	TRBJ1-4
CASSLRPGQGQETQYF	TGCGCCAGCAGCTTGAGGCCAGGGCAGGGGCAAGAGACCCAGTACTTC	TRBV5-1	NA	NA	TRBJ2-5
CASSFRGGYEQYF	TGTGCCAGCAGCTTCAGGGGGGGGTACGAGCAGTACTTC	TRBV7-3	NA	NA	TRBJ2-7
CASSLISEANYGYTF	TGTGCCAGCAGCTTGATTTCCGAAGCTAACTATGGCTACACCTTC	TRBV5-4	NA	NA	TRBJ1-2
CASSVTPGSNSPLHF	TGTGCCAGCAGCGTAACCCCAGGGTCCAATTCACCCCTCCACTTT	TRBV9	NA	NA	TRBJ1-6
CASSQDGFRDRYSYGYTF	TGCGCCAGCAGCCAAGATGGGTTCAGGGACCGCTACTCTTATGGCTACACCTTC	TRBV4-3	NA	NA	TRBJ1-2
CASSRTGGDEKLFF	TGTGCCAGCAGCCGGACAGGGGGCGACGAAAAACTGTTTTTT	TRBV7-9	NA	TRBD1	TRBJ1-4
CASSLEVGVYEQYF	TGTGCCAGCAGCTTAGAGGTGGGGGTATACGAGCAGTACTTC	TRBV7-9	NA	NA	TRBJ2-7
CASSLTGTDNEQFF	TGTGCCAGCAGCCTAACGGGGACCGACAATGAGCAGTTCTTC	TRBV7-9	NA	NA	TRBJ2-1
CASSYGTGESYGYTF	TGTGCCAGCAGTTACGGGACAGGGGAAAGCTATGGCTACACCTTC	TRBV6-5	once	TRBD1	TRBJ1-2
CASSRKPTSGGSGDTQYF	TGTGCCAGCAGCCGTAAACCGACTAGCGGGGGGTCAGGAGATACGCAGTATTTT	TRBV3-1/TRBV3-2	NA	TRBD2	TRBJ2-3
CASSFTGVGEKLFF	TGCGCCAGCAGCTTTACAGGGGTGGGTGAAAAACTGTTTTTT	TRBV5-1	NA	TRBD1	TRBJ1-4
CASSQEVDRSYEQYF	TGTGCCAGCAGCCAAGAGGTTGACCGGTCCTACGAGCAGTACTTC	TRBV4-2	NA	NA	TRBJ2-7
CSVAYGTGGTEAFF	TGCAGCGTTGCCTACGGGACAGGGGGCACTGAAGCTTTCTTT	TRBV29-1	NA	TRBD1	TRBJ1-1
CASSSQGKTEAFF	TGTGCCAGTAGTTCTCAGGGGAAGACTGAAGCTTTCTTT	TRBV19	NA	NA	TRBJ1-1
CASGLVRSPGVTEAFF	TGTGCTAGTGGTTTGGTAAGAAGCCCGGGGGTGACTGAAGCTTTCTTT	TRBV12-5	NA	NA	TRBJ1-1
CASSVGQGRSTEAFF	TGTGCCAGTAGTGTTGGACAGGGTCGGAGCACTGAAGCTTTCTTT	TRBV19	NA	TRBD1	TRBJ1-1
CASSDSSRAQAFF	TGTGCCAGCAGTGACTCGTCCAGGGCTCAAGCTTTCTTT	TRBV6-4	few	NA	TRBJ1-1
CASRDPRSYNEQFF	TGTGCCAGTCGTGACCCCCGCTCCTACAATGAGCAGTTCTTC	TRBV19	NA	NA	TRBJ2-1
CASTAGNTGELFF	TGTGCCAGCACGGCAGGGAACACCGGGGAGCTGTTTTTT	TRBV2	NA	NA	TRBJ2-2
CSVQREGTYEQYF	TGCAGCGTTCAGCGGGAGGGCACCTACGAGCAGTACTTC	TRBV29-1	NA	TRBD2	TRBJ2-7
CASKKQGIYGYTF	TGTGCCAGCAAAAAACAGGGGATCTATGGCTACACCTTC	TRBV28	NA	TRBD1	TRBJ1-2
CASSLAPGANTEAFF	TGTGCCAGCAGCTTAGCCCCAGGGGCGAACACTGAAGCTTTCTTT	TRBV7-6	NA	NA	TRBJ1-1
CASSSRDRATGELFF	TGTGCCAGCAGCTCCCGGGACAGGGCTACCGGGGAGCTGTTTTTT	TRBV21-1	NA	NA	TRBJ2-2
CASSIGNQPQHF	TGTGCCAGTAGTATCGGCAATCAGCCCCAGCATTTT	TRBV19	NA	NA	TRBJ1-5
CASSQDGNRVDGYTF	TGCGCCAGCAGCCAAGACGGAAACAGGGTGGATGGCTACACCTTC	TRBV4-3	NA	NA	TRBJ1-2
CASSPPSGGTDTQYF	TGCGCCAGCTCTCCACCTAGCGGGGGCACAGATACGCAGTATTTT	TRBV5-1	NA	TRBD2	TRBJ2-3
CASSPDSLGEKLFF	TGTGCCAGCAGCCCCGACAGTTTGGGTGAAAAACTGTTTTTT	TRBV5-4	NA	NA	TRBJ1-4
CASSLGLAPFPELFF	TGTGCCAGCAGTTTAGGACTAGCGCCTTTCCCGGAGCTGTTTTTT	TRBV28	NA	TRBD2	TRBJ2-2
CASSNWDGWAINEQFF	TGTGCCAGCAGTAACTGGGACGGCTGGGCGATCAATGAGCAGTTCTTC	TRBV2	once	NA	TRBJ2-1
CASSEVSGGGRNSNQPQHF	TGTGCCAGCAGTGAAGTCAGTGGGGGGGGAAGGAATAGCAATCAGCCCCAGCATTTT	TRBV6-1	NA	NA	TRBJ1-5
CASSLRSPGLNSPLHF	TGTGCCAGCAGCCTAAGGTCCCCAGGATTGAATTCACCCCTCCACTTT	TRBV7-8	NA	NA	TRBJ1-6
CASSGSPATEAFF	TGTGCCAGCTCCGGGAGCCCGGCTACTGAAGCTTTCTTT	TRBV25-1	NA	NA	TRBJ1-1
CASIFYSGGHPSGLAFF	TGTGCCAGTATTTTTTATTCGGGGGGCCATCCCTCGGGACTAGCTTTCTTT	TRBV19	once	NA	TRBJ1-1
CASRRNQADTQYF	TGTGCCAGCAGGCGAAATCAGGCGGATACGCAGTATTTT	TRBV12-3/TRBV12-4	once	NA	TRBJ2-3